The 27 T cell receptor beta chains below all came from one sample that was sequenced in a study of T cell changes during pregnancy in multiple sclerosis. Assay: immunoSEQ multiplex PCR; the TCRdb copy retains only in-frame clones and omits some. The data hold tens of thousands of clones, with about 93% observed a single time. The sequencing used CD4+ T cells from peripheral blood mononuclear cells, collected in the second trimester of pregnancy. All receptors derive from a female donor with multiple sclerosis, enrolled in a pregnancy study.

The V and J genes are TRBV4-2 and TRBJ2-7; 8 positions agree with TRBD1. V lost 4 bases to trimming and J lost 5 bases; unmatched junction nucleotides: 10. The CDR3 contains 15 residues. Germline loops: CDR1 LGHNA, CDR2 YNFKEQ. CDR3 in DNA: TGTGCCAGCAGCCCAGGGGGCTTAGGGACCCACGAGCAGTACTTC. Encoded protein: CASSPGGLGTHEQYF.

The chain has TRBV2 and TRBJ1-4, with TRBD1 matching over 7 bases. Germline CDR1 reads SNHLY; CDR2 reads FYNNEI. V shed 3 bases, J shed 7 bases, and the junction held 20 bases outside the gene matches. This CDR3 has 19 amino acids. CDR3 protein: CASSDSFFGSDRVSEKLFF. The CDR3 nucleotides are TGTGCCAGCAGTGATAGCTTTTTCGGTTCAGACAGGGTGAGTGAAAAACTGTTTTTT.

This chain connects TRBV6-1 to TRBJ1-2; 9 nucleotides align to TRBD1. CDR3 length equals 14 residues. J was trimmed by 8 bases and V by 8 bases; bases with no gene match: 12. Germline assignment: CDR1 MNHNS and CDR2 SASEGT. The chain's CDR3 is CASFYGYRGLGYTF. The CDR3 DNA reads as TGTGCCAGCTTTTATGGCTACAGGGGGCTCGGCTACACCTTC.

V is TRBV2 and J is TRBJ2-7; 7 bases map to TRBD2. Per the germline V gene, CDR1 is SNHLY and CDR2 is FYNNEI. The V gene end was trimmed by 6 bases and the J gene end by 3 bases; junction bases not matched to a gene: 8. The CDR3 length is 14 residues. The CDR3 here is CASRPGTIGYEQYF. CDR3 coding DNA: TGTGCCAGCAGACCCGGGACTATCGGCTACGAGCAGTACTTC.

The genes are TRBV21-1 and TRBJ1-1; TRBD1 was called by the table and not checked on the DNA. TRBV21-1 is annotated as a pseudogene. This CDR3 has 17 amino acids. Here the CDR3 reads CASSTTSSGNLNTEAFF. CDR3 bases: TGTGCCAGCAGCACGACTTCATCAGGGAACTTGAACACTGAAGCTTTCTTT.

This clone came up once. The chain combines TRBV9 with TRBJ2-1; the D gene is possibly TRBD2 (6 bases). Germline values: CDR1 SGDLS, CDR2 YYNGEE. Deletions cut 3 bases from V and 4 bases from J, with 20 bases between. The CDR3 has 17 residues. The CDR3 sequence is CASSAGRRDLEYNEQFF. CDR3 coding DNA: TGTGCCAGCAGCGCGGGGCGCCGGGACTTAGAATACAATGAGCAGTTCTTC.

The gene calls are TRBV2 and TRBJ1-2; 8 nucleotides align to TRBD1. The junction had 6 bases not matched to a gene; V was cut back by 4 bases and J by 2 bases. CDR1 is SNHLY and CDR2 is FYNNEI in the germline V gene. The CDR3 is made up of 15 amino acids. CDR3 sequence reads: CASSGTGSPNYGYTF. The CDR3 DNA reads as TGTGCCAGCAGTGGGACAGGGTCCCCCAACTATGGCTACACCTTC. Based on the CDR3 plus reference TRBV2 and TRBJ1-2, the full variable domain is EPEVTQTPSHQVTQMGQEVILRCVPISNHLYFYWYRQILGQKVEFLVSFYNNEISEKSEIFDDQFSVERPDGSNFTLKIRSTKLEDSAMYFCASSGTGSPNYGYTFGSGTRLTVV.

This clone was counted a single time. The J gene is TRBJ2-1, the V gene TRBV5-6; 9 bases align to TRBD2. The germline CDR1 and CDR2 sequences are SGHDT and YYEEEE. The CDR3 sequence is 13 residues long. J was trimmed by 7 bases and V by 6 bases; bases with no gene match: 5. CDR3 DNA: TGTGCCAGCAAATGGACTAGCGCTAATGAGCAGTTCTTC. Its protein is CASKWTSANEQFF.

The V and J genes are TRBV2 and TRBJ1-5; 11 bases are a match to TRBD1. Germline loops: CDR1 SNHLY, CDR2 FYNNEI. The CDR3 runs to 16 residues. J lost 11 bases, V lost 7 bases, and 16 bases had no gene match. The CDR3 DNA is TGTGCCAGCAAACCCTCCGGGACAGGGGGACCTCGGGCCCAGCATTTT. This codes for CASKPSGTGGPRAQHF.

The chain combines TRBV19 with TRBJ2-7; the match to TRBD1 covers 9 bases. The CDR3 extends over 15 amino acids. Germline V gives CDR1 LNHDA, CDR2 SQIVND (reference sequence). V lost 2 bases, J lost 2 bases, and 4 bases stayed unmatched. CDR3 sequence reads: CASSIRRDRAYEQYF. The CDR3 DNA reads TGTGCCAGTAGTATACGTCGGGACAGGGCCTACGAGCAGTACTTC.

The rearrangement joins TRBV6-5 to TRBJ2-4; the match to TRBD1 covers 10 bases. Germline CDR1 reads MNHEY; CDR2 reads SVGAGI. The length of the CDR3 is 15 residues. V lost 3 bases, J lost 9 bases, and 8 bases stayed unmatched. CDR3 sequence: CASSYSGTGESIQYF. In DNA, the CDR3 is TGTGCCAGCAGTTATTCCGGGACAGGGGAAAGCATTCAGTACTTC.

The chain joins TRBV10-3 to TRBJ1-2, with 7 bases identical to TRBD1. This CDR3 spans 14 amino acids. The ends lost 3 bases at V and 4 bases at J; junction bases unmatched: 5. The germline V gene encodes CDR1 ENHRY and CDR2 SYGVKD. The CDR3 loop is CAISDSGTVYGYTF. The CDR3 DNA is TGTGCCATCAGTGATTCGGGGACAGTCTATGGCTACACCTTC.

CDR3 sequence reads: CASKVGSIEQYF. DNA for the CDR3: TGTGCCAGCAAAGTTGGGAGTATCGAGCAGTACTTC. This chain connects TRBV2 to TRBJ2-7; weak D call: TRBD2 (5 bases). Per the germline V gene, CDR1 is SNHLY and CDR2 is FYNNEI. With 7 bases removed from V and 6 bases from J, the gap between germline ends came to 13 bases. CDR3 length: 12 amino acids.

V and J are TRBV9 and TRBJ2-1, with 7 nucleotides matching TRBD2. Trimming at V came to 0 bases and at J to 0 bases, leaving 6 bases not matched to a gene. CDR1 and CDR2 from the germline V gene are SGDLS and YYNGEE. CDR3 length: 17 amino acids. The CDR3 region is CASSVGPAGSSYNEQFF. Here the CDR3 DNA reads TGTGCCAGCAGCGTAGGGCCAGCGGGAAGCTCCTACAATGAGCAGTTCTTC.

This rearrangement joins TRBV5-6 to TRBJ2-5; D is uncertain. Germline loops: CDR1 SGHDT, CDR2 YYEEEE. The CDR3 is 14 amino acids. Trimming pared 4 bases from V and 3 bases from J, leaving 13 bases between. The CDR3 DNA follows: TGTGCCAGCAGCCCCTTGGGCAGAGAAGAGACCCAGTACTTC. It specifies CASSPLGREETQYF.

The CDR3 DNA is TGTGCCAGCAGTTTTGGGACAGAGTGGGTCAATGAGCAGTTCTTC. This translates into CASSFGTEWVNEQFF. The chain joins TRBV27 to TRBJ2-1, with 7 bases matching TRBD1. The V gene end was trimmed by 3 bases and the J gene end by 6 bases; junction bases not matched to a gene: 8. Germline V CDR1 and CDR2: MNHEY, SMNVEV (reference sequence). This CDR3 comprises 15 residues.

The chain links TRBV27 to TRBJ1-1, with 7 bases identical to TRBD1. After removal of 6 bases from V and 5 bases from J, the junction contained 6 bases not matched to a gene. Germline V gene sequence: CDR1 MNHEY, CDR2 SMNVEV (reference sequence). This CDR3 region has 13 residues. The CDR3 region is CASREQGWTEAFF. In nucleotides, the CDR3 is TGTGCCAGCAGAGAACAGGGGTGGACTGAAGCTTTCTTT.

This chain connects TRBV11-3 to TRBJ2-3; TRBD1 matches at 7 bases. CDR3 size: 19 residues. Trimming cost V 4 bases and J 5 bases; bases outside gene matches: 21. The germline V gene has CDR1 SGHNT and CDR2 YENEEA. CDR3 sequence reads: CASSSRTGFSQTAEDTQYF. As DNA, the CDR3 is TGTGCCAGCAGCTCGAGGACAGGATTTTCGCAGACGGCGGAAGATACGCAGTATTTT.

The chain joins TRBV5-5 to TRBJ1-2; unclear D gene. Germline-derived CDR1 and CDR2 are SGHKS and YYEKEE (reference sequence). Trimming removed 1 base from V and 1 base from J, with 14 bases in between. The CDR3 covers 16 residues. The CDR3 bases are TGTGCCAGCAGCTTGTCGGGCACGGGGTATAACTATGGCTACACCTTC. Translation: CASSLSGTGYNYGYTF.

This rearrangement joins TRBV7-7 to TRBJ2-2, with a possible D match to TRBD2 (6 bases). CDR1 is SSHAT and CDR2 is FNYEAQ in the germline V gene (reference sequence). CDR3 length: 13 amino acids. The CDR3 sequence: CAVRGFRTGELFF. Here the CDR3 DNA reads TGTGCTGTTCGGGGGTTTCGCACCGGGGAGCTGTTTTTT.

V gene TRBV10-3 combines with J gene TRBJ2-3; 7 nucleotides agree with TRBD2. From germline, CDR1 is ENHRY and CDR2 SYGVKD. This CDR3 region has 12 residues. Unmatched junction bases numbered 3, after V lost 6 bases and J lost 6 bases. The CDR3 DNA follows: TGTGCCATCAGCGTGGGGGGGGATACGCAGTATTTT. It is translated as CAISVGGDTQYF.

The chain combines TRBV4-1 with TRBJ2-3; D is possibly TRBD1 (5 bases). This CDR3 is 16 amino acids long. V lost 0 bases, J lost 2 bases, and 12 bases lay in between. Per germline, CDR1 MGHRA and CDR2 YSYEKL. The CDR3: CASSQELAGFTDTQYF. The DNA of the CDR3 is TGCGCCAGCAGCCAAGAACTGGCAGGGTTCACAGATACGCAGTATTTT.

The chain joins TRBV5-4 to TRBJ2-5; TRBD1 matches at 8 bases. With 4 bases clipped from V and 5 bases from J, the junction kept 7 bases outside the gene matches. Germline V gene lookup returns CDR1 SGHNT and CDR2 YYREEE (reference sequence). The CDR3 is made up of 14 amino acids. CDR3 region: CASSPDRVSETQYF. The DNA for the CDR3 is TGTGCCAGCAGCCCGGACAGGGTTAGTGAGACCCAGTACTTC.

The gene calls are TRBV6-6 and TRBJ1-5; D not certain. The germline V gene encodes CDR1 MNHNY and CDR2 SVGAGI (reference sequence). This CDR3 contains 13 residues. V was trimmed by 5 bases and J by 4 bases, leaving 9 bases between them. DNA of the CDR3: TGTGCCAGCAGTCCCTTGGCAAATCAGCCCCAGCATTTT. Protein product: CASSPLANQPQHF.

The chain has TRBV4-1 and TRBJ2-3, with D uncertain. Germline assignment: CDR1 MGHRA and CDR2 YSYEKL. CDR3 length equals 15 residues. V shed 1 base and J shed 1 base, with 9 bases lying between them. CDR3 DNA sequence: TGCGCCAGCAGCCAAGTTGGCAGTGGCACAGATACGCAGTATTTT. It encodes CASSQVGSGTDTQYF.

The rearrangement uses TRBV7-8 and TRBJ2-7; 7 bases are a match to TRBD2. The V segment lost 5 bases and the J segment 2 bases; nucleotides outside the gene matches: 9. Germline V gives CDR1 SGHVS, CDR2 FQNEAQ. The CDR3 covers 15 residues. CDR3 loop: CASSALSGGPYEQYF. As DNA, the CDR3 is TGTGCCAGCAGCGCCCTGTCGGGGGGACCCTACGAGCAGTACTTC. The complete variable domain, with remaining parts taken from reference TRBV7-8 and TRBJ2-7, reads GAGVSQSPRYKVAKRGQDVALRCDPISGHVSLFWYQQALGQGPEFLTYFQNEAQLDKSGLPSDRFFAERPEGSVSTLKIQRTQQEDSAVYLCASSALSGGPYEQYFGPGTRLTVT.

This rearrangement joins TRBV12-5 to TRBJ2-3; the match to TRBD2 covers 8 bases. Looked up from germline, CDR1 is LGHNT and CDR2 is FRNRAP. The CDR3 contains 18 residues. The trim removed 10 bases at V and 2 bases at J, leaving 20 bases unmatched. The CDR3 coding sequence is TGTGCTACCCCGCGTGCCCCTGTATTAGCGGGACACACAGATACGCAGTATTTT. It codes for CATPRAPVLAGHTDTQYF.